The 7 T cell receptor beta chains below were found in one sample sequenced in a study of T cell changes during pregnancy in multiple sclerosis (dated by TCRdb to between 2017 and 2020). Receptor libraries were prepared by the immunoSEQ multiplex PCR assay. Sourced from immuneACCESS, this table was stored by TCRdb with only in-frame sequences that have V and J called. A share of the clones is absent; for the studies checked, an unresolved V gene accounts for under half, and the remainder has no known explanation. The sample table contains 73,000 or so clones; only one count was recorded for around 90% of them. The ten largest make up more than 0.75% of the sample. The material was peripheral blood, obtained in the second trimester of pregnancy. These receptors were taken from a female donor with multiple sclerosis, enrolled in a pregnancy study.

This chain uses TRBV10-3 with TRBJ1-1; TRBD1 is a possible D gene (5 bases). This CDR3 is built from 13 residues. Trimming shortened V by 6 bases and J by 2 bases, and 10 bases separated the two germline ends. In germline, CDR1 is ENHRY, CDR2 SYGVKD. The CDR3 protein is CAISFDSNTEAFF. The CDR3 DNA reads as TGTGCCATCAGCTTCGACAGCAACACTGAAGCTTTCTTT.

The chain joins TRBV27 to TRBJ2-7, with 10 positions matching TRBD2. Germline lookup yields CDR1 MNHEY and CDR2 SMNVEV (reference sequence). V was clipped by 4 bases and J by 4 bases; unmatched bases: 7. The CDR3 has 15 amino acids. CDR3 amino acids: CASSSAGAGGYEQYF. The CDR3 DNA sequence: TGTGCCAGCAGTTCCGCGGGAGCGGGGGGGTACGAGCAGTACTTC.

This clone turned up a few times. This CDR3 reads CASSPSTGGHTEAFF. CDR3 sequence (DNA): TGTGCCAGCTCACCCTCGACAGGGGGGCACACTGAAGCTTTCTTT. The J gene is TRBJ1-1, the V gene TRBV18, with TRBD1 identical over 9 bases. V lost 3 bases and J lost 3; bases outside the gene matches: 5. CDR1 KGHSH and CDR2 LQKENI come from the germline V gene. The CDR3 extends over 15 amino acids.

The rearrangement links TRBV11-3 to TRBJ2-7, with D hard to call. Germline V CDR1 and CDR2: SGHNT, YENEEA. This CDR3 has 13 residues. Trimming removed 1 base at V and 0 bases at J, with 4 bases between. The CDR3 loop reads CASSLGGSYEQYF. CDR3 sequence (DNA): TGTGCCAGCAGCTTAGGAGGCTCCTACGAGCAGTACTTC.

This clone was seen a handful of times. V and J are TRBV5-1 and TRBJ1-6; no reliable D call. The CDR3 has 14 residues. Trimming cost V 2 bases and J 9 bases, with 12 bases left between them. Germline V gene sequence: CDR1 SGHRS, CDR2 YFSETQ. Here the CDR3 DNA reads TGCGCCAGCAGCTTTGGCCTAGAGAGTTCACCCCTCCACTTT. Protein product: CASSFGLESSPLHF.

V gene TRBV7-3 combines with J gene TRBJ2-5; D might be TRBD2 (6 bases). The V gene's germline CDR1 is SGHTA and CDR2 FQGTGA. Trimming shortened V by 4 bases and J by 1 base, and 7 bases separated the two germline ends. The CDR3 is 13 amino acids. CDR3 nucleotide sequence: TGTGCCAGCAGCTGGGGACTCCAAGAGACCCAGTACTTC. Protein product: CASSWGLQETQYF.

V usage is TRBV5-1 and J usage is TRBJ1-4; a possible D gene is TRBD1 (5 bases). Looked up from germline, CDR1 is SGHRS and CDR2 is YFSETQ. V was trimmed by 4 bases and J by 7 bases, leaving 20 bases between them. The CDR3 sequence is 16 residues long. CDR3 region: CASSRGGGAGFEKLFF. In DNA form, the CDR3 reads TGCGCCAGCAGCCGGGGGGGTGGAGCAGGATTTGAAAAACTGTTTTTT.